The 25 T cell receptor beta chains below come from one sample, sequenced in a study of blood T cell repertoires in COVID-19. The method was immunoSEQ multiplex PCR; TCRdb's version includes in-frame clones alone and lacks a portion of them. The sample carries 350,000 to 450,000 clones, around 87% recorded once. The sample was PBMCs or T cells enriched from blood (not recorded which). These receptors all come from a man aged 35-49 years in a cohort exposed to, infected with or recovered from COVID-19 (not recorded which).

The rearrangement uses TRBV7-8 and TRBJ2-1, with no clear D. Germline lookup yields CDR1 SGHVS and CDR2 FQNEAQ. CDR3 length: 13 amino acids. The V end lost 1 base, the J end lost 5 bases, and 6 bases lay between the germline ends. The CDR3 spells CASSLGANNEQFF. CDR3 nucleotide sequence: TGTGCCAGCAGCTTAGGTGCTAACAATGAGCAGTTCTTC. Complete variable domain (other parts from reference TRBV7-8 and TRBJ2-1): GAGVSQSPRYKVAKRGQDVALRCDPISGHVSLFWYQQALGQGPEFLTYFQNEAQLDKSGLPSDRFFAERPEGSVSTLKIQRTQQEDSAVYLCASSLGANNEQFFGPGTRLTVL.

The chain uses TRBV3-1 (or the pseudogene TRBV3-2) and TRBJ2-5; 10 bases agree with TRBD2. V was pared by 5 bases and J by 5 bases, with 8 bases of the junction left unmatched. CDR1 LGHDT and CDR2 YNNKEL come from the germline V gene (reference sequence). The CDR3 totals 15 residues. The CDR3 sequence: CASSNRLAGGETQYF. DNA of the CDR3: TGTGCCAGCAGCAACCGACTAGCGGGTGGGGAGACCCAGTACTTC.

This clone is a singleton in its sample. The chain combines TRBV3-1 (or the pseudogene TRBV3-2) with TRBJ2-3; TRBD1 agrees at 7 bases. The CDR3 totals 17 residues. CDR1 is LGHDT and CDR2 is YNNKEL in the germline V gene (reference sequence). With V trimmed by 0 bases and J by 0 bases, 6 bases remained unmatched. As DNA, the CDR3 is TGTGCCAGCAGCCAAGATCGGTTCAGGGGGAGCACAGATACGCAGTATTTT. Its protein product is CASSQDRFRGSTDTQYF.

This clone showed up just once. CDR3 region: CASSRGGATDTQYF. The CDR3 bases are TGTGCCAGCAGTAGGGGGGGCGCAACAGATACGCAGTATTTT. This chain connects TRBV2 to TRBJ2-3; TRBD2 is a possible D gene (7 bases). This CDR3 spans 14 amino acids. Trimming cost V 5 bases and J 3 bases, with 12 bases left between them. CDR1 and CDR2 from the germline V gene are SNHLY and FYNNEI.

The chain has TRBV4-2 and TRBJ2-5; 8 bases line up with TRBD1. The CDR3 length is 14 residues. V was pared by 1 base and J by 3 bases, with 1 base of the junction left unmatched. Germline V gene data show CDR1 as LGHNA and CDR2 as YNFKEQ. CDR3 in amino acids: CASSQGDRKETQYF. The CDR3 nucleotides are TGTGCCAGCAGCCAAGGGGACAGGAAAGAGACCCAGTACTTC.

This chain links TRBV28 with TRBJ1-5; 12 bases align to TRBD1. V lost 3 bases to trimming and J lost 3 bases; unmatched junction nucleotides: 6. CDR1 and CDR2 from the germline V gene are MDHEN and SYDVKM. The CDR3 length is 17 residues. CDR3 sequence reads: CASSFGGTGGFNQPQHF. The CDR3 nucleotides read TGTGCCAGCAGTTTCGGGGGGACAGGGGGCTTCAATCAGCCCCAGCATTTT.

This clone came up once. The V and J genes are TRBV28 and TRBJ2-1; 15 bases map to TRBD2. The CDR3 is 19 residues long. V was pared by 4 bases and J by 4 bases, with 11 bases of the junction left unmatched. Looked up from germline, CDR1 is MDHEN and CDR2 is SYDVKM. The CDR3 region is CASSSWTSGRDAFYNEQFF. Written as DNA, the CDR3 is TGTGCCAGCAGTTCCTGGACTAGCGGGAGGGACGCTTTTTACAATGAGCAGTTCTTC.

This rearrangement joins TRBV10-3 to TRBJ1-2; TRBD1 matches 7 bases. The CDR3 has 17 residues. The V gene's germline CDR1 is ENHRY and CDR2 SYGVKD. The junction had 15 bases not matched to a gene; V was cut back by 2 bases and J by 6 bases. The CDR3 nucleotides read TGTGCCATCAGTGAGCCCCAGGGGGGCAGCCCCCAGGATGGCTACACCTTC. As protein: CAISEPQGGSPQDGYTF.

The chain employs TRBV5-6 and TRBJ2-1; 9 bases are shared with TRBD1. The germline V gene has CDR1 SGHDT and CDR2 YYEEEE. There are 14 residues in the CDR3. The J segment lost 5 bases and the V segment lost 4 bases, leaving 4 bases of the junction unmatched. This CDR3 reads CASSVRDRDNEQFF. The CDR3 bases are TGTGCCAGCAGCGTCCGGGACAGGGACAATGAGCAGTTCTTC.

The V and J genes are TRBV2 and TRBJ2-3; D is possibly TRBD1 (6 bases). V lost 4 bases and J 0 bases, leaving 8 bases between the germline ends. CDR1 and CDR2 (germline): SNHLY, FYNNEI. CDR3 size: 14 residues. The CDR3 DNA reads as TGTGCCAGCAGTGTGGACAGTAGCACAGATACGCAGTATTTT. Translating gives CASSVDSSTDTQYF.

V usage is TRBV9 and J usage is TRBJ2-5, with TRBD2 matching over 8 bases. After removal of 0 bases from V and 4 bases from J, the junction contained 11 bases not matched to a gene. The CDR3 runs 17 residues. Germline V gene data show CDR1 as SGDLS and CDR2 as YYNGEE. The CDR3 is CASSVDPHSGRGETQYF. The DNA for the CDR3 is TGTGCCAGCAGCGTAGATCCCCATTCCGGGAGGGGAGAGACCCAGTACTTC.

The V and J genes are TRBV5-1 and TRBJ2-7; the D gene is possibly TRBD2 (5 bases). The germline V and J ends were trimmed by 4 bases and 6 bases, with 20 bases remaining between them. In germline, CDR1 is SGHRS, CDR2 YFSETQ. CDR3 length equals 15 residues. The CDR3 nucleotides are TGCGCCAGCAGCACTCTAGCTCCATCCGCTGGCGAGCAGTACTTC. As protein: CASSTLAPSAGEQYF.

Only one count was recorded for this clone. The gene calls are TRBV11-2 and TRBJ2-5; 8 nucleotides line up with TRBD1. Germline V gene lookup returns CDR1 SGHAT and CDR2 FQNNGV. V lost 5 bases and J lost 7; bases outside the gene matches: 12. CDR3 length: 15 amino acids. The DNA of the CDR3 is TGTGCCAGCAGCCTGGACAGGGTCGGAGGAGGGACCCAGTACTTC. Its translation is CASSLDRVGGGTQYF. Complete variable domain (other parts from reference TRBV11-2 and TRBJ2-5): EAGVAQSPRYKIIEKRQSVAFWCNPISGHATLYWYQQILGQGPKLLIQFQNNGVVDDSQLPKDRFSAERLKGVDSTLKIQPAKLEDSAVYLCASSLDRVGGGTQYFGPGTRLLVL.

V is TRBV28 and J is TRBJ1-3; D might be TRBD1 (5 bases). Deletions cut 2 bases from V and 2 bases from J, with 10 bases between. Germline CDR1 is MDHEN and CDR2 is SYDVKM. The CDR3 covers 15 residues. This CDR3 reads CASSLQLGAGNTIYF. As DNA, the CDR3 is TGTGCCAGCAGTTTACAGCTAGGGGCTGGAAACACCATATATTTT.

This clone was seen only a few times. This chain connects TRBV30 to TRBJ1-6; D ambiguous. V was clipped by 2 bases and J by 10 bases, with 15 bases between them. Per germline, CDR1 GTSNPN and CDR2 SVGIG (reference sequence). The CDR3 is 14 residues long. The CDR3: CAWSPEVGVSPLHF. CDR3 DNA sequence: TGTGCCTGGAGTCCAGAGGTCGGGGTCTCACCCCTCCACTTT.

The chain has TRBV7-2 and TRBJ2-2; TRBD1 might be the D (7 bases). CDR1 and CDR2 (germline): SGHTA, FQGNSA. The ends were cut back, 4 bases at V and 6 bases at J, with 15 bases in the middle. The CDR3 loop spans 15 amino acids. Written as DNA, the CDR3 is TGTGCCAGCAGCTACGTGGCAGGGGGGCCCGGGGAGCTGTTTTTT. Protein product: CASSYVAGGPGELFF.

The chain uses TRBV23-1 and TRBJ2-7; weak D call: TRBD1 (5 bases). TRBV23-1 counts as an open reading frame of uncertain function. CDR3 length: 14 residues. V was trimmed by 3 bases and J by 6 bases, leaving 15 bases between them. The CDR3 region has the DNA TGCGCCAGCAGTCACCAGGACACCTCAGTCGAGCAGTACTTC. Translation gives CASSHQDTSVEQYF.

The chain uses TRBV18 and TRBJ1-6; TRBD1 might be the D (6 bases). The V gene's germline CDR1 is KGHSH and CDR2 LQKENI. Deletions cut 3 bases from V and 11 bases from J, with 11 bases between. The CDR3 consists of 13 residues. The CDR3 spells CASSPDSITPLHF. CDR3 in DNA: TGTGCCAGCTCACCGGACAGTATTACACCCCTCCACTTT. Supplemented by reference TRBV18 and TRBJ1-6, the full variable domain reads NAGVMQNPRHLVRRRGQEARLRCSPMKGHSHVYWYRQLPEEGLKFMVYLQKENIIDESGMPKERFSAEFPKEGPSILRIQQVVRGDSAAYFCASSPDSITPLHFGNGTRLTVT.

CDR3 amino acids: CASSKPGQNTEAFF. Written as DNA, the CDR3 is TGTGCCAGCAGCAAACCGGGACAGAACACTGAAGCTTTCTTT. The chain carries TRBV11-2 and TRBJ1-1, with D perhaps TRBD1 (6 bases). The CDR3 is 14 amino acids. Germline V gene lookup returns CDR1 SGHAT and CDR2 FQNNGV. Deletions cut 5 bases from V and 1 base from J, with 11 bases between.

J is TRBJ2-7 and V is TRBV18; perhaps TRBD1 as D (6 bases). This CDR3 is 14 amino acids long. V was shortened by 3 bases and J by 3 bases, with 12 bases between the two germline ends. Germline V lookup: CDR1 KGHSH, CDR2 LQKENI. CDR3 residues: CASSPTRGDYEQYF. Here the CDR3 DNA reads TGTGCCAGCTCACCGACCAGGGGAGACTACGAGCAGTACTTC. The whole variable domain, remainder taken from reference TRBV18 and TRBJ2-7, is NAGVMQNPRHLVRRRGQEARLRCSPMKGHSHVYWYRQLPEEGLKFMVYLQKENIIDESGMPKERFSAEFPKEGPSILRIQQVVRGDSAAYFCASSPTRGDYEQYFGPGTRLTVT.

For the CDR3, the DNA is TGTGCCAGCAGCACTCGGGGTGGGGAGACCCAGTACTTC. Encoded protein: CASSTRGGETQYF. The chain employs TRBV7-3 and TRBJ2-5; TRBD2 might be the D (5 bases). CDR3 length: 13 residues. The V gene lost 5 bases and the J gene lost 5 bases, with 12 bases spanning the gap. CDR1 is SGHTA and CDR2 is FQGTGA in the germline V gene.

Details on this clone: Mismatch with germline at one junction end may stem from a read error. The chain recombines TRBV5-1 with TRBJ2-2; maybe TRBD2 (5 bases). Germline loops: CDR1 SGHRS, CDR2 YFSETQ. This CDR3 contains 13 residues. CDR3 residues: CASSSGNAGELFF. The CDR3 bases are TGCGCCAGCAGCTCCGGGAACGCCGGGGAGCTGTTTTTT.

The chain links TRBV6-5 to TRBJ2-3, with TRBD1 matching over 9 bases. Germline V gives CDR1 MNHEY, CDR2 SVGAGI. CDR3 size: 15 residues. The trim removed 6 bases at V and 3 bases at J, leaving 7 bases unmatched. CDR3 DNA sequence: TGTGCCAGCAGGTTCGGGACAGGGAGGACAGATACGCAGTATTTT. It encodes CASRFGTGRTDTQYF.

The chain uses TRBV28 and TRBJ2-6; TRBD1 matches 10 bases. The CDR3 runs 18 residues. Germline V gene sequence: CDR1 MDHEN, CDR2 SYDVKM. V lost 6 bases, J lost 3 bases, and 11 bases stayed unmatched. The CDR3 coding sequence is TGTGCCAGCAGGGCCAGGGACAGGGGTATTTTTGGGGCCAACGTCCTGACTTTC. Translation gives CASRARDRGIFGANVLTF.

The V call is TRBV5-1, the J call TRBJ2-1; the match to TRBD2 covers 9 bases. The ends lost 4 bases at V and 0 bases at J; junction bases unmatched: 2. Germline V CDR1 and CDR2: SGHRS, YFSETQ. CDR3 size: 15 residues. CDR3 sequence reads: CASSELAGSYNEQFF. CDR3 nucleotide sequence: TGCGCCAGCAGCGAACTAGCGGGCTCCTACAATGAGCAGTTCTTC. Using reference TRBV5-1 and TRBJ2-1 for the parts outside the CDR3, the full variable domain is KAGVTQTPRYLIKTRGQQVTLSCSPISGHRSVSWYQQTPGQGLQFLFEYFSETQRNKGNFPGRFSGRQFSNSRSEMNVSTLELGDSALYLCASSELAGSYNEQFFGPGTRLTVL.